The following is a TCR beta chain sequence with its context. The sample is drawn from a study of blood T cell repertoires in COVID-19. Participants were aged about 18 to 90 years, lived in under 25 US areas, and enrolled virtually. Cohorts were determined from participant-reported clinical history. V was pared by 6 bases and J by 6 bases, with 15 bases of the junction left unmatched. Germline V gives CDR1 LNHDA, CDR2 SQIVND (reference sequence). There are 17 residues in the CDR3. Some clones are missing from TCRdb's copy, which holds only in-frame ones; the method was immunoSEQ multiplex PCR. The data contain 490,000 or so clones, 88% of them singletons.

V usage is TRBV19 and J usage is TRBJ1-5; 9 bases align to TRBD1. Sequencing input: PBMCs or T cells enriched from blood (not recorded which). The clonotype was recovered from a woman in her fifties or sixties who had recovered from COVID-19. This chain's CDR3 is CASSSREGQGNSQPQHF. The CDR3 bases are TGTGCCAGTAGCTCTAGGGAGGGACAGGGAAACTCTCAGCCCCAGCATTTT.